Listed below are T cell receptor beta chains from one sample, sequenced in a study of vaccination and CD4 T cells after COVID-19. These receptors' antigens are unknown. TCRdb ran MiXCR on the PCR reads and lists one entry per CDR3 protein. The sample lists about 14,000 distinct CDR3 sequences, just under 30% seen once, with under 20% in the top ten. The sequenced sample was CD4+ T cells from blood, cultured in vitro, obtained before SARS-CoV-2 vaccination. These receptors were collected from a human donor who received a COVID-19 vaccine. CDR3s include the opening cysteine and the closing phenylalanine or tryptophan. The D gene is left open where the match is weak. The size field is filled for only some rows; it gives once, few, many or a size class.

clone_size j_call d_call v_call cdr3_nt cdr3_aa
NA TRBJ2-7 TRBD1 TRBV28 TGTGCCAGCAGTCAACCGACAGGGACCGCCTACGAGCAGTACTTC CASSQPTGTAYEQYF
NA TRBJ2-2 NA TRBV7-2 TGTGCCAGCAGCATCAGGGACATTCTACGCAGCACCGGGGAGCTGTTTTTT CASSIRDILRSTGELFF
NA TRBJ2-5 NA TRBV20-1 TGCAGTGCTCTTCTAGAAGAGACCCAGTACTTC CSALLEETQYF
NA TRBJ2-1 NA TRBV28 TGTGCCAGCACCCGAAGGGGGTACAATGAGCAGTTCTTC CASTRRGYNEQFF
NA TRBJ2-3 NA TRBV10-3 TGTGCCATCAGTGGGGCAGATACGCAGTATTTT CAISGADTQYF
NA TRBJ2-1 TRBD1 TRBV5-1 TGCGCCAGCAGCTGGGCGGGACAGGGGGCCTCCTACAATGAGCAGTTCTTC CASSWAGQGASYNEQFF
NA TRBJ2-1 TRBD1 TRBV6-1 TGTGCCTTGAGACAGGGGGCCTACAATGAGCAGTTCTTC CALRQGAYNEQFF
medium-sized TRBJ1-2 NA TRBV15 TGTGCCACGTCGGTGGACAACTATGGCTACACCTTC CATSVDNYGYTF
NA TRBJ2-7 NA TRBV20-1 TGCAGTGCTAGCCAGGCTGACTCCTACGAGCAGTACTTC CSASQADSYEQYF
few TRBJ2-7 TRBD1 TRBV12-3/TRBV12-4 TGTGCCAGCAGCCTAGACAGGGTAGGTTCCTACGAGCAGTACTTC CASSLDRVGSYEQYF
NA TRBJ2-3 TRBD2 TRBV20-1 TGCAGTGCTCGGCCTACTAGCGGGGGTACAGATACGCAGTATTTT CSARPTSGGTDTQYF
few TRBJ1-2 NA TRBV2 TGTGCCAGCACCCCACGCCTCTATGGCTACACCTTC CASTPRLYGYTF
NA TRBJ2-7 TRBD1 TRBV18 TGTGCCAGCCCAGGACAGGGAGTCTACGAGCAGTACTTC CASPGQGVYEQYF
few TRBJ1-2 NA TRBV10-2 TGCGCCAGCAGTGAGTCTGGCAGGGGTGGCTATGGCTACACCTTC CASSESGRGGYGYTF
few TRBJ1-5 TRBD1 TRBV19 TGTGCCAGTAGTATGGGCAGGGGGCGTCAGCCCCAGCATTTT CASSMGRGRQPQHF
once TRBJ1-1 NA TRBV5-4 TGTGCCAGCAGCCCTGGGACAAGGAGGACTGAAGCTTTCTTT CASSPGTRRTEAFF
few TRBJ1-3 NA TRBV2 TGTGCCAGCAGTGCCACCGCGGGGTTAGGGAACACCATATATTTT CASSATAGLGNTIYF
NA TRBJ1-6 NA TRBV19 TGTGCCAGTAGTTCCCGGGACCCCGGGGGTTCACCCCTCCACTTT CASSSRDPGGSPLHF
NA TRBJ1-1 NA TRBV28 TGTGCCAGCAGTTTGGGGGCGCGGGACACTGAAGCTTTCTTT CASSLGARDTEAFF
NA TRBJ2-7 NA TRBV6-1 TGTGCCAGCAGCGGCTGGGACGAGCAGTACTTC CASSGWDEQYF
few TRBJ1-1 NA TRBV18 TGTGCCAGCTCACCACCGGAGAGGGTGACTGAAGCTTTCTTT CASSPPERVTEAFF
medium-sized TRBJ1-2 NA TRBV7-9 TGTGCCAGCAGTTTCCGTTCGGGGAGAAGGTATGGCTACACCTTC CASSFRSGRRYGYTF
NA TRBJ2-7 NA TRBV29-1 TGCAGCGTCAGGGGGGCAGGGACCTACGAGCAGTACTTC CSVRGAGTYEQYF
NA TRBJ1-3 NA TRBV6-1 TGTGCCAGCAGTGAAGTATTGGGGGATCAAGGAAACACCATATATTTT CASSEVLGDQGNTIYF
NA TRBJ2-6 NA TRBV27 TGTGCCAGCAGTCGGACAGCGGCCCCCGCTGGGGCCAACGTCCTGACTTTC CASSRTAAPAGANVLTF
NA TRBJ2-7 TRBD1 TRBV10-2 TGCGCCAGCAGGGACAGGGGGCGCGAGCACGAGCAGTACTTC CASRDRGREHEQYF
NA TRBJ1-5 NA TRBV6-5 TGTGCCAGCAGTTACGGTCCCGGGGTTCAGCCCCAGCATTTT CASSYGPGVQPQHF
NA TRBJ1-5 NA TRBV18 TGTGCCAGCTCCGGGAGCGGGGGTACTCAGCCCCAGCATTTT CASSGSGGTQPQHF
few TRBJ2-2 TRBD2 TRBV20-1 TGCAGTGCTAGGGACAGCGGGGGGGCCGGCACCGGGGAGCTGTTTTTT CSARDSGGAGTGELFF
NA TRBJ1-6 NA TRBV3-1 TGTGCCAGCAGCCAATTACCGGGAAAGGCACCCCTCCACTTT CASSQLPGKAPLHF
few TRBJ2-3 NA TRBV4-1 TGCGCCAGCAGCCAAGGGGGGGGCTCTAGCACAGATACGCAGTATTTT CASSQGGGSSTDTQYF
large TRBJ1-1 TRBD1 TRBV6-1 TGTGCCAGCAGTGAAATATTTGGCTTCGGACAGGGCCCTGAAGCTTTCTTT CASSEIFGFGQGPEAFF
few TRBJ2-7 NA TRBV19 TGTGCCAGTAGTATAGGCAGGGGAATTGGCCGTTCCTACGAGCAGTACTTC CASSIGRGIGRSYEQYF
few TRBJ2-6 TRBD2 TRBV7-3 TGTGCCAGCAGCCTTACTAGCGGGGAAGCTGGGGCCAACGTCCTGACTTTC CASSLTSGEAGANVLTF
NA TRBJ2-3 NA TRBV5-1 TGCGCCAGCAGCTTGGTACGCCCCACAGATACGCAGTATTTT CASSLVRPTDTQYF
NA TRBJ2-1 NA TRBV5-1 TGCGCCAGCAGCTTCAACGGGCTAGGGGACAATGAGCAGTTCTTC CASSFNGLGDNEQFF
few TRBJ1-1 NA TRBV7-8 TGTGCCAGCAGCACCGACCAGGGGACTGAAGCTTTCTTT CASSTDQGTEAFF
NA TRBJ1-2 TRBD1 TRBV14 TGTGCCAGCAGCCAAGATCGCACCAGGACAGGGGGCAGTGGCTACACCTTC CASSQDRTRTGGSGYTF
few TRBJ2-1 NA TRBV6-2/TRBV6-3 TGTGCCAGCAGTAGGGTTAGAAATGAGCAGTTCTTC CASSRVRNEQFF
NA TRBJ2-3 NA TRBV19 TGTGCCAGTAGTTCACGCCGGAGGGGGGTCAGCACAGATACGCAGTATTTT CASSSRRRGVSTDTQYF
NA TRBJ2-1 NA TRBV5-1 TGCGCCAGCAGCTTGGTATCGACCCCTAATGAGCAGTTCTTC CASSLVSTPNEQFF
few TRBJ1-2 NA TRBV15 TGTGCCACCAGCAGAGTAGCTGGCTATGGCTACACCTTC CATSRVAGYGYTF
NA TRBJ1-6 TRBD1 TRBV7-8 TGTGCCAGCAGCTTGGGACAGGGTGCGAATTCACCCCTCCACTTT CASSLGQGANSPLHF
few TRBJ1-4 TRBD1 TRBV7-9 TGTGCCAGCAGCTTCGGATACCGGGACAGGGGCGAAAAACTGTTTTTT CASSFGYRDRGEKLFF
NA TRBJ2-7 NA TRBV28 TGTGCCAGCAGGGGGGCGGGCAGGACTTACGAGCAGTACTTC CASRGAGRTYEQYF
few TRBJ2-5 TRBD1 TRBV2 TGTGCCAGAGGGGGCACGTCATGGGAGACCCAGTACTTC CARGGTSWETQYF
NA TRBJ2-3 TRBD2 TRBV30 TGTGCCTGGAGTGTCGCCCCTTGGGGCGGGGGGGGGTCCGGTACGCAGTATTTT CAWSVAPWGGGGSGTQYF
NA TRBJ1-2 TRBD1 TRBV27 TGTGCCAGCAGTTCGACCCGGACAGGGGTAAACTATGGCTACACCTTC CASSSTRTGVNYGYTF
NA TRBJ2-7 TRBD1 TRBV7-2 TGTGCCAGCAGCGAACAGGGGGGCGTCGACGAGCAGTACTTC CASSEQGGVDEQYF
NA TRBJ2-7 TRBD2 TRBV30 TGTGCCTGGAGAGAGCGGGGGGGCCCGTACGAGCAGTACTTC CAWRERGGPYEQYF